These 30 T cell receptor beta chains were sequenced from one sample in a study of T cells in Graves' hyperthyroidism and ophthalmopathy. RNA transcripts provided the source from which TCR beta CDR3 regions were amplified. Researchers ran a first-round RT-PCR on the TCR CDR3 using the HTBI primer set. From the multiplex PCR reads, TCRdb called clonotypes with MiXCR, one entry per CDR3 protein. The profile covers hundreds of thousands of distinct CDR3 sequences, with approximately 15% appearing a single time and about 3.5% taken by the ten largest. The sequencing sample was made of blood. These receptors were obtained from a woman in her thirties or forties with Graves' ophthalmopathy.

This clonotype turned up a few times. The J gene is TRBJ1-2, the V gene TRBV29-1, with D maybe TRBD1 (6 bases). Per the germline V gene, CDR1 is SQVTM and CDR2 is ANQGSEA. The CDR3 totals 12 residues. V shed 7 bases and J shed 7 bases, with 16 bases lying between them. The CDR3 loop is CSDSGTTLGYTF. CDR3 bases: TGCAGCGATTCCGGGACAACGCTTGGCTACACCTTC.

This clonotype was counted between two and nine times. The chain combines TRBV14 with TRBJ2-5; 8 positions match TRBD2. The CDR3 runs 15 residues. Looked up from germline, CDR1 is SGHDN and CDR2 is FVKESK. J gave up 7 bases and V 2 bases, and 9 bases lay outside the gene matches. The DNA for the CDR3 is TGTGCCAGCAGCCAACTAGCGGGCATCCGGGGGACCCAGTACTTC. It specifies CASSQLAGIRGTQYF.

This clonotype was counted a few times. The CDR3 sequence is CASRSSGRALTGELFF. The CDR3 DNA sequence: TGTGCCAGCAGAAGTAGCGGGAGGGCCCTTACCGGGGAGCTGTTTTTT. V usage is TRBV6-1 and J usage is TRBJ2-2; TRBD2 aligns across 11 bases. The J segment lost 5 bases and the V segment lost 6 bases, leaving 8 bases of the junction unmatched. The CDR3 has 16 residues. Germline-derived CDR1 and CDR2 are MNHNS and SASEGT.

This clonotype appeared many times. The chain recombines TRBV12-3 or TRBV12-4 with TRBJ1-1, with TRBD1 identical over 9 bases. With V trimmed by 4 bases and J by 3 bases, 6 bases remained unmatched. CDR3 length: 15 residues. DNA for the CDR3: TGTGCCAGCAGTTCGACAGGGGGAGTTTACACTGAAGCTTTCTTT. Amino acids: CASSSTGGVYTEAFF.

Many counts were recorded for this clonotype. The V call is TRBV3-1, the J call TRBJ1-5; D unresolved. Germline CDR1 reads LGHDT; CDR2 reads YNNKEL (reference sequence). Trimming left V 0 bases short and J 6 bases short, with 18 bases between. CDR3 length: 17 residues. The CDR3 DNA sequence: TGTGCCAGCAGCCAAGATTGGACTCCAAGGAAGGGTCAGCCCCAGCATTTT. Protein: CASSQDWTPRKGQPQHF.

This clonotype was seen ten or more times. This sequence joins TRBV27 and TRBJ2-7, with D hard to call. Germline V CDR1 and CDR2: MNHEY, SMNVEV (reference sequence). Trimming left V 6 bases short and J 1 base short, with 7 bases between. The CDR3 loop spans 12 amino acids. The CDR3 loop is CASRGVSYEQYF. CDR3 nucleotides: TGTGCCAGCAGAGGAGTATCCTACGAGCAGTACTTC.

This clonotype was observed many times. This sequence joins TRBV18 and TRBJ1-1; 8 bases agree with TRBD1. The V gene end was trimmed by 5 bases and the J gene end by 2 bases; junction bases not matched to a gene: 7. This CDR3 is 15 amino acids long. Per the germline V gene, CDR1 is KGHSH and CDR2 is LQKENI. The CDR3 DNA reads as TGTGCCAGCTCAACACAGACAGGGGATAACACTGAAGCTTTCTTT. This translates into CASSTQTGDNTEAFF.

This clonotype has only a few counts. V usage is TRBV5-6 and J usage is TRBJ2-5; 9 positions agree with TRBD2. This CDR3 comprises 18 residues. Germline V gene data show CDR1 as SGHDT and CDR2 as YYEEEE. Germline trimming cut 1 base from V and 7 bases from J; bases unmatched to any gene: 17. DNA for the CDR3: TGTGCCAGCAGCTTGCCCCCCTCCGCGGGGGGGCCACGTGGGACCCAGTACTTC. It encodes CASSLPPSAGGPRGTQYF.

This sequence joins TRBV15 and TRBJ2-1; D gene ambiguous. The CDR3 is made up of 14 amino acids. In germline, CDR1 is LNHNV, CDR2 YYDKDF (reference sequence). The ends were cut back, 8 bases at V and 1 base at J, with 12 bases in the middle. In DNA form, the CDR3 reads TGTGCCACCGTTCACCGCCCATCCTACAATGAGCAGTTCTTC. Its protein is CATVHRPSYNEQFF.

The chain links TRBV28 to TRBJ2-7; maybe TRBD2 (6 bases). From germline, CDR1 is MDHEN and CDR2 SYDVKM. The CDR3 totals 13 residues. The V gene lost 5 bases and the J gene lost 5 bases, with 13 bases spanning the gap. The CDR3 spells CASSTSSLNEQYF. The CDR3 nucleotides are TGTGCCAGCAGTACTAGCAGCCTCAACGAGCAGTACTTC.

This clonotype was detected ten times or more. V is TRBV2 and J is TRBJ1-2; 9 positions match TRBD1. Germline-derived CDR1 and CDR2 are SNHLY and FYNNEI. The CDR3 has 13 amino acids. V lost 6 bases, J lost 14 bases, and 13 bases stayed unmatched. CDR3 coding DNA: TGTGCCAGCAGCGCGACCGGGACAGGGTTTGGTACCTTC. Residues: CASSATGTGFGTF.

This clonotype was counted many times. The genes are TRBV5-5 and TRBJ1-6; 7 nucleotides agree with TRBD1. The CDR3 spans 15 residues. The germline V gene encodes CDR1 SGHKS and CDR2 YYEKEE (reference sequence). With 1 base clipped from V and 7 bases from J, the junction kept 5 bases outside the gene matches. The CDR3 region has the DNA TGTGCCAGCAGCTTGTTGACAGGGAACAATTCACCCCTCCACTTT. It is translated as CASSLLTGNNSPLHF. Drawing the rest from reference TRBV5-5 and TRBJ1-6, the complete variable domain is DAGVTQSPTHLIKTRGQQVTLRCSPISGHKSVSWYQQVLGQGPQFIFQYYEKEERGRGNFPDRFSARQFPNYSSELNVNALLLGDSALYLCASSLLTGNNSPLHFGNGTRLTVT.

This clonotype was seen repeatedly, ten times or more. The chain uses TRBV12-3 or TRBV12-4 and TRBJ2-5, with a weak D call TRBD1 (5 bases). The CDR3 extends over 13 amino acids. The V end lost 6 bases, the J end lost 5 bases, and 13 bases lay between the germline ends. As DNA, the CDR3 is TGTGCCAGCAGCCTAACAGGAAAGGAGACCCAGTACTTC. Protein product: CASSLTGKETQYF.

This clonotype showed up many times. J is TRBJ2-7 and V is TRBV5-1; possible D gene TRBD2, 6 bases. The CDR3 totals 14 residues. CDR1 is SGHRS and CDR2 is YFSETQ in the germline V gene. Trimming left V 4 bases short and J 4 bases short, with 15 bases between. In DNA form, the CDR3 reads TGCGCCAGCAGCCCCGGAGGGGTAGGTTACGAGCAGTACTTC. Protein product: CASSPGGVGYEQYF.

This clonotype has just a few counts. The chain has TRBV20-1 and TRBJ2-7; TRBD1 might be the D (6 bases). This CDR3 contains 14 residues. The germline V gene has CDR1 DFQATT and CDR2 SNEGSKA (reference sequence). V lost 2 bases to trimming and J lost 3 bases, with 14 bases between them. CDR3 nucleotides: TGCAGTGCTAGAAGTCTTGCAGGGGTCTACGAGCAGTACTTC. The encoded protein is CSARSLAGVYEQYF.

Note on this clonotype: At one end the junction does not follow the germline gene, possibly because of a read error. The chain couples TRBV29-1 to TRBJ1-2; no reliable D call. This CDR3 has 11 amino acids. Germline CDR1 is SQVTM and CDR2 is ANQGSEA. The CDR3 is CSVVGLYGHTF. As DNA, the CDR3 is TGCAGCGTTGTTGGGCTCTATGGCCACACCTTC.

The rearrangement joins TRBV9 to TRBJ1-2, with a possible D match to TRBD1 (5 bases). This CDR3 is built from 16 residues. Germline loops: CDR1 SGDLS, CDR2 YYNGEE. V lost 0 bases and J 8 bases, leaving 20 bases between the germline ends. CDR3 loop: CASSVDLKGPLGGYTF. The DNA of the CDR3 is TGTGCCAGCAGCGTAGATCTTAAGGGGCCGCTCGGGGGCTACACCTTC.

This clonotype showed up many times. The gene calls are TRBV4-1 and TRBJ1-2; D perhaps matches TRBD1 (5 bases). The CDR3 contains 15 residues. Germline CDR1 MGHRA, CDR2 YSYEKL. Trimming pared 1 base from V and 3 bases from J, leaving 12 bases between. CDR3 coding DNA: TGCGCCAGCAGCCAAGGATCACCGACAGACTATGGCTACACCTTC. It yields the protein CASSQGSPTDYGYTF.

This clonotype occurred many times. The V call is TRBV28, the J call TRBJ2-2; TRBD2 matches at 12 bases. The CDR3 contains 18 residues. CDR1 MDHEN and CDR2 SYDVKM come from the germline V gene. V lost 2 bases to trimming and J lost 6 bases; unmatched junction nucleotides: 10. The CDR3 protein is CASSLPRRLAGEAGELFF. The CDR3 nucleotides are TGTGCCAGCAGTTTACCACGCCGACTAGCGGGAGAGGCCGGGGAGCTGTTTTTT. Filled out from reference TRBV28 and TRBJ2-2, the complete variable domain reads DVKVTQSSRYLVKRTGEKVFLECVQDMDHENMFWYRQDPGLGLRLIYFSYDVKMKEKGDIPEGYSVSREKKERFSLILESASTNQTSMYLCASSLPRRLAGEAGELFFGEGSRLTVL.

This chain links TRBV10-3 with TRBJ1-2; D gene unclear. The V and J ends lost 10 bases and 4 bases respectively, with 19 bases between them. The CDR3 contains 14 residues. Looked up from germline, CDR1 is ENHRY and CDR2 is SYGVKD. CDR3 DNA sequence: TGTGCCAGCAGCCCCGCCCACCAAGCCTATGGCTACACCTTC. Encoded protein: CASSPAHQAYGYTF.

This clonotype was recorded many times. This chain links TRBV29-1 with TRBJ2-7; 9 bases line up with TRBD1. Trimming removed 4 bases from V and 0 bases from J; junction bases left unmatched: 7. The germline V gene encodes CDR1 SQVTM and CDR2 ANQGSEA. CDR3 size: 15 residues. In DNA form, the CDR3 reads TGCAGCGTTGGTGGTGGGACAGGGAGCTCCTACGAGCAGTACTTC. Amino acid sequence: CSVGGGTGSSYEQYF.

The table lists this clonotype with many counts. This rearrangement joins TRBV2 to TRBJ2-5; D gene uncertain. Trimming shortened V by 5 bases and J by 1 base, and 14 bases separated the two germline ends. The CDR3 is made up of 15 amino acids. CDR1 and CDR2 (germline): SNHLY, FYNNEI. Written as DNA, the CDR3 is TGTGCCAGCAGTAGAAAGGGCTTAGGCCAAGAGACCCAGTACTTC. It translates to CASSRKGLGQETQYF.

In its sample, this clonotype was seen a few times. V usage is TRBV11-2 and J usage is TRBJ2-1; D is uncertain. The CDR3 spans 15 residues. V gave up 5 bases and J gave up 4 bases, with 15 bases separating them. CDR1 is SGHAT, CDR2 FQNNGV, per germline. The chain's CDR3 is CASSQDLVGYNEQFF. The CDR3 DNA reads as TGTGCCAGCAGCCAAGATCTTGTAGGTTACAATGAGCAGTTCTTC.

V and J are TRBV2 and TRBJ2-2; no firm D call. V was pared by 7 bases and J by 1 base, with 10 bases between. Germline CDR1 SNHLY, CDR2 FYNNEI. CDR3 length equals 14 residues. CDR3 bases: TGTGCCAGCAACCGCCGCAGGAACACCGGGGAGCTGTTTTTT. Translated: CASNRRRNTGELFF. Supplemented by reference TRBV2 and TRBJ2-2, the full variable domain reads EPEVTQTPSHQVTQMGQEVILRCVPISNHLYFYWYRQILGQKVEFLVSFYNNEISEKSEIFDDQFSVERPDGSNFTLKIRSTKLEDSAMYFCASNRRRNTGELFFGEGSRLTVL.

The V and J genes are TRBV20-1 and TRBJ1-3; 7 nucleotides agree with TRBD1. Germline trimming cut 0 bases from V and 3 bases from J; bases unmatched to any gene: 11. The CDR3 consists of 17 residues. The germline gives CDR1 DFQATT, CDR2 SNEGSKA (reference sequence). The CDR3 bases are TGCAGTGCTAGAGATCGAGGAGGGGGCAGGGATGGAAACACCATATATTTT. Its translation: CSARDRGGGRDGNTIYF.

The sample holds many counts of this clonotype. The chain uses TRBV28 and TRBJ2-7, with no clear D. Deletions cut 8 bases from V and 1 base from J, with 9 bases between. The germline V gene encodes CDR1 MDHEN and CDR2 SYDVKM. CDR3 length equals 12 residues. The CDR3: CASFSNSYEQYF. DNA for the CDR3: TGTGCCAGCTTCTCAAATTCCTACGAGCAGTACTTC.

V is TRBV7-9 and J is TRBJ2-3; the D gene is possibly TRBD2 (6 bases). Germline V lookup: CDR1 SEHNR, CDR2 FQNEAQ (reference sequence). The CDR3 sequence is 16 residues long. Trimming removed 3 bases at V and 2 bases at J, with 15 bases between. CDR3 nucleotide sequence: TGTGCCAGCAGCTTTCCCCCGGGGACTTACACAGATACGCAGTATTTT. Its translation is CASSFPPGTYTDTQYF.

This clonotype was seen more than once but under ten times. The chain recombines TRBV7-9 with TRBJ1-1, with a tentative D call TRBD1 (6 bases). Germline CDR1 is SEHNR and CDR2 is FQNEAQ (reference sequence). The CDR3 consists of 14 residues. Trimming pared 4 bases from V and 7 bases from J, leaving 16 bases between. The CDR3 coding sequence is TGTGCCAGCAGCTCCCGCCAATCACAGGGTGAAGCTTTCTTT. Residues: CASSSRQSQGEAFF.

This chain links TRBV14 with TRBJ2-2; the D gene is possibly TRBD1 (6 bases). The CDR3 is made up of 15 amino acids. Germline CDR1 SGHDN, CDR2 FVKESK. V was shortened by 4 bases and J by 3 bases, with 12 bases between the two germline ends. The CDR3 loop is CASSPRGQYTGELFF. The CDR3 DNA is TGTGCCAGCAGCCCCAGGGGACAATACACCGGGGAGCTGTTTTTT. Based on the CDR3 plus reference TRBV14 and TRBJ2-2, the full variable domain is EAGVTQFPSHSVIEKGQTVTLRCDPISGHDNLYWYRRVMGKEIKFLLHFVKESKQDESGMPNNRFLAERTGGTYSTLKVQPAELEDSGVYFCASSPRGQYTGELFFGEGSRLTVL.

This clonotype was counted many times. The rearrangement joins TRBV5-1 to TRBJ2-3, with D perhaps assigned TRBD1 or TRBD2 (5 bases each). CDR1 is SGHRS and CDR2 is YFSETQ in the germline V gene. The V end was cut by 3 bases, the J end by 4 bases, with 12 bases between. There are 14 residues in the CDR3. CDR3 amino acids: CASSSGPTPDTQYF. DNA of the CDR3: TGCGCCAGCAGCTCGGGGCCGACCCCAGATACGCAGTATTTT.